This TCR beta chain comes out of a study of control samples from healthy donors and cancer patients. Germline values: CDR1 MNHEY, CDR2 SVGAGI. The CDR3 runs to 14 residues. Unmatched junction bases numbered 4, after V lost 2 bases and J lost 3 bases. This clone was recorded once. The assay was immunoSEQ multiplex PCR, and TCRdb's table has in-frame clones only and misses some. Among 90,000 to 150,000 clones listed, 87% were seen once. The receptor comes from a man aged 25 to 40 in good health. The V call is TRBV6-5, the J call TRBJ2-7; TRBD1 matches at 7 bases. The sample comprised blood. The CDR3 DNA follows: TGTGCCAGCAGTTACGACGACAGGGACTACGAGCAGTACTTC. As protein: CASSYDDRDYEQYF.